The rows below give T cell receptor beta chains drawn from one sample of a study of cytomegalovirus exposure and HLA in healthy donors. Measured with immunoSEQ multiplex PCR; TCRdb has only the in-frame clones, and not every one. The table includes 85,000 to 100,000 clones, around 80% detected once. The sequenced sample consisted of PBMCs. These receptors all stem from a woman in her fifties or sixties in good health and CMV-seronegative. Both conserved end residues are part of each CDR3. Each record gives: clone size, V gene, D gene, J gene, CDR3 protein, CDR3 DNA. A D gene is named only where the DNA matches it firmly. The size field is filled for only some rows; it gives once, few, many or a size class.

clone_size: NA; v_call: TRBV4-1; d_call: TRBD2; j_call: TRBJ2-1; cdr3_aa: CASSQLLAGVGDEQFF; cdr3_nt: TGCGCCAGCAGCCAATTACTAGCGGGAGTGGGGGATGAGCAGTTCTTC
clone_size: NA; v_call: TRBV7-9; d_call: NA; j_call: TRBJ1-4; cdr3_aa: CASSLESAGREKLFF; cdr3_nt: TGTGCCAGCAGCTTAGAATCGGCAGGGAGGGAAAAACTGTTTTTT
clone_size: NA; v_call: TRBV6-4; d_call: TRBD1; j_call: TRBJ1-2; cdr3_aa: CASRGQGADGYTF; cdr3_nt: TGTGCCAGCAGGGGACAGGGGGCCGATGGCTACACCTTC
clone_size: NA; v_call: TRBV29-1; d_call: TRBD2; j_call: TRBJ2-1; cdr3_aa: CSVPHLSGGAYNEQFF; cdr3_nt: TGCAGCGTTCCTCACCTCAGCGGGGGGGCCTACAATGAGCAGTTCTTC
clone_size: NA; v_call: TRBV29-1; d_call: NA; j_call: TRBJ1-1; cdr3_aa: CSVEGVTGMNTEAFF; cdr3_nt: TGCAGCGTTGAAGGGGTGACGGGGATGAACACTGAAGCTTTCTTT
clone_size: NA; v_call: TRBV7-2; d_call: NA; j_call: TRBJ2-2; cdr3_aa: CASSLIYSSRTGELFF; cdr3_nt: TGTGCCAGCAGCTTAATTTACTCCTCGAGGACCGGGGAGCTGTTTTTT
clone_size: NA; v_call: TRBV7-6; d_call: NA; j_call: TRBJ2-7; cdr3_aa: CASSPPEGEQYF; cdr3_nt: TGTGCCAGCAGCCCTCCCGAGGGCGAGCAGTACTTC
clone_size: NA; v_call: TRBV6-6; d_call: TRBD1; j_call: TRBJ1-5; cdr3_aa: CASSQYPGQGHQPQHF; cdr3_nt: TGTGCCAGCAGTCAATACCCCGGACAGGGGCATCAGCCCCAGCATTTT
clone_size: NA; v_call: TRBV27; d_call: NA; j_call: TRBJ2-7; cdr3_aa: CASSLLRGYEQYF; cdr3_nt: TGTGCCAGCAGTTTACTTAGAGGCTACGAGCAGTACTTC
clone_size: NA; v_call: TRBV14; d_call: NA; j_call: TRBJ2-1; cdr3_aa: CASSRSRHEQFF; cdr3_nt: TGTGCCAGCAGCCGCAGCAGGCATGAGCAGTTCTTC
clone_size: NA; v_call: TRBV29-1; d_call: TRBD1; j_call: TRBJ1-2; cdr3_aa: CSGMTGGGGYTF; cdr3_nt: TGCAGCGGCATGACAGGGGGAGGTGGCTACACCTTC
clone_size: NA; v_call: TRBV6-6; d_call: TRBD2; j_call: TRBJ2-7; cdr3_aa: CASSLLAATYEQYF; cdr3_nt: TGTGCCAGCAGTCTGCTAGCGGCAACCTACGAGCAGTACTTC
clone_size: NA; v_call: TRBV9; d_call: NA; j_call: TRBJ2-1; cdr3_aa: CASSAESRLVYNEQFF; cdr3_nt: TGTGCCAGCAGCGCGGAGTCGAGGCTAGTGTACAATGAGCAGTTCTTC
clone_size: NA; v_call: TRBV6-4; d_call: NA; j_call: TRBJ1-2; cdr3_aa: CASSDNQGRGYTF; cdr3_nt: TGTGCCAGCAGTGACAATCAGGGTAGGGGCTACACCTTC
clone_size: NA; v_call: TRBV6-1; d_call: NA; j_call: TRBJ2-1; cdr3_aa: CASRIREHNEQFF; cdr3_nt: TGTGCCAGCAGAATCAGGGAACACAATGAGCAGTTCTTC
clone_size: once; v_call: TRBV7-2; d_call: NA; j_call: TRBJ2-1; cdr3_aa: CASSLVVYEQFF; cdr3_nt: TGTGCCAGCAGCTTAGTTGTCTATGAGCAGTTCTTC
clone_size: NA; v_call: TRBV5-1; d_call: TRBD2; j_call: TRBJ2-1; cdr3_aa: CASSLERGGYEQFF; cdr3_nt: TGCGCCAGCAGCTTGGAGCGGGGTGGCTATGAGCAGTTCTTC
clone_size: few; v_call: TRBV6-6; d_call: NA; j_call: TRBJ1-3; cdr3_aa: CASSYAVSGNTIYF; cdr3_nt: TGTGCCAGCAGTTACGCAGTCTCTGGAAACACCATATATTTT
clone_size: NA; v_call: TRBV7-8; d_call: NA; j_call: TRBJ2-5; cdr3_aa: CASSLQWAGETQYF; cdr3_nt: TGTGCCAGCAGCTTACAGTGGGCAGGAGAGACCCAGTACTTC
clone_size: few; v_call: TRBV5-1; d_call: NA; j_call: TRBJ2-2; cdr3_aa: CASSFLQSNTGELFF; cdr3_nt: TGCGCCAGCAGCTTCCTCCAGTCGAACACCGGGGAGCTGTTTTTT
clone_size: NA; v_call: TRBV6-5; d_call: NA; j_call: TRBJ2-1; cdr3_aa: CASSSGGASYNEQFF; cdr3_nt: TGTGCCAGCAGTTCCGGCGGGGCTTCCTACAATGAGCAGTTCTTC
clone_size: few; v_call: TRBV2; d_call: TRBD2; j_call: TRBJ2-3; cdr3_aa: CASSDRLAGVVDTQYF; cdr3_nt: TGTGCCAGCAGTGACAGGTTAGCGGGAGTTGTAGATACGCAGTATTTT
clone_size: NA; v_call: TRBV6-1; d_call: NA; j_call: TRBJ2-6; cdr3_aa: CASSEAAGSGANVLTF; cdr3_nt: TGTGCCAGCAGTGAAGCGGCAGGGTCTGGGGCCAACGTCCTGACTTTC
clone_size: NA; v_call: TRBV7-2; d_call: TRBD1; j_call: TRBJ1-1; cdr3_aa: CASSPRQGAAEAFF; cdr3_nt: TGTGCCAGCAGCCCCCGACAGGGGGCGGCTGAAGCTTTCTTT
clone_size: NA; v_call: TRBV13; d_call: TRBD2; j_call: TRBJ2-7; cdr3_aa: CASSFWTDSGGTYEQYF; cdr3_nt: TGTGCCAGCAGCTTTTGGACGGATAGCGGGGGTACCTACGAGCAGTACTTC
clone_size: NA; v_call: TRBV12-5; d_call: TRBD2; j_call: TRBJ2-3; cdr3_aa: CASGLGTSDTDTQYF; cdr3_nt: TGTGCTAGTGGTCTAGGGACTAGCGACACAGATACGCAGTATTTT
clone_size: NA; v_call: TRBV2; d_call: TRBD2; j_call: TRBJ2-3; cdr3_aa: CASRLAGSTDTQYF; cdr3_nt: TGTGCCAGCAGGCTAGCGGGTAGCACAGATACGCAGTATTTT
clone_size: few; v_call: TRBV13; d_call: NA; j_call: TRBJ2-1; cdr3_aa: CASSLTRGLGDEQFF; cdr3_nt: TGTGCCAGCAGCCTTACGCGGGGCTTGGGGGATGAGCAGTTCTTC
clone_size: NA; v_call: TRBV12-5; d_call: TRBD1; j_call: TRBJ2-5; cdr3_aa: CASAPPGQGRETQYF; cdr3_nt: TGTGCTAGTGCCCCCCCGGGACAGGGGAGGGAGACCCAGTACTTC
clone_size: NA; v_call: TRBV5-8; d_call: TRBD2; j_call: TRBJ2-1; cdr3_aa: CASSLGLAGVGSYNEQFF; cdr3_nt: TGTGCCAGCAGCTTGGGACTAGCGGGAGTGGGCTCCTACAATGAGCAGTTCTTC
clone_size: NA; v_call: TRBV5-1; d_call: TRBD1; j_call: TRBJ2-7; cdr3_aa: CASSFTGGSYEQYF; cdr3_nt: TGCGCCAGCAGCTTCACAGGGGGGTCCTACGAGCAGTACTTC
clone_size: NA; v_call: TRBV29-1; d_call: NA; j_call: TRBJ2-7; cdr3_aa: CSVAGSYEQYF; cdr3_nt: TGCAGCGTTGCCGGGTCCTACGAGCAGTACTTC
clone_size: NA; v_call: TRBV7-7; d_call: TRBD2; j_call: TRBJ2-2; cdr3_aa: CASSLARGGTGELFF; cdr3_nt: TGTGCCAGCAGCTTAGCGCGGGGGGGCACCGGGGAGCTGTTTTTT
clone_size: NA; v_call: TRBV9; d_call: TRBD1; j_call: TRBJ2-5; cdr3_aa: CASSPRTGWIQETQYF; cdr3_nt: TGTGCCAGCAGCCCAAGGACAGGGTGGATCCAAGAGACCCAGTACTTC
clone_size: few; v_call: TRBV4-3; d_call: TRBD1; j_call: TRBJ1-2; cdr3_aa: CASSQDWQGAPNYGYTF; cdr3_nt: TGCGCCAGCAGCCAAGATTGGCAGGGGGCGCCCAACTATGGCTACACCTTC
clone_size: NA; v_call: TRBV6-5; d_call: NA; j_call: TRBJ2-3; cdr3_aa: CASSYSGASGDTQYF; cdr3_nt: TGTGCCAGCAGTTACTCAGGGGCCTCCGGAGATACGCAGTATTTT
clone_size: NA; v_call: TRBV21-1; d_call: NA; j_call: TRBJ1-3; cdr3_aa: CARPRQGSGNTIYF; cdr3_nt: TGTGCCAGGCCAAGACAGGGCTCAGGAAACACCATATATTTT